This T cell receptor (beta chain) was profiled in a study of blood T cells in healthy people across ages. Study-wide points: With unsorted PBMCs, a conclusive comparison of naive versus antigen-experienced cells was not possible.

Worth noting for this clonotype: Its antigen is still unknown.

Sample-barcoded 5' priming and a J-beta primer mix drove a second PCR of 7 to 11 cycles. Through a template-switch adaptor with 12 random nucleotides, each cDNA molecule received a tag. MiXCR, applied by TCRdb to the 5' RACE reads, yields one record per CDR3 protein. The sample comprises fewer than 1.5 million distinct CDR3 sequences, about 40% of which are singletons, and 7.9% rests with the top ten. Per germline, CDR1 SNHLY and CDR2 FYNNEI. Trimming took 11 bases from V and 6 from J, leaving 18 bases between them. CDR3 length: 13 residues. Sample: blood. The clonotype originates from a woman younger than 35 in good health. The rearrangement uses TRBV2 and TRBJ2-3, with D perhaps matching TRBD2 (6 bases). As DNA, the CDR3 is TGTGCCTCCCAGGGACTCGCCCAGGATACGCAGTATTTT. It codes for CASQGLAQDTQYF.